These T cell receptor beta chains were read from a single sample in a study of CD8 T cells in Susac syndrome. Each CDR3 protein is one row after TCRdb ran MiXCR on the immunoSEQ multiplex PCR reads. The sample shows fewer than 200,000 distinct CDR3 sequences, about 95% of them seen only once. Sequenced sample: CD4+ T cells from PBMCs. Source of these receptors: a human donor in good health. The CDR3 runs from the conserved cysteine through the conserved F or W. D genes are given only for firm matches. Some rows mark clone size as missing; the rest say once, few, many or name a class of expanded clone.

j_call v_call clone_size d_call cdr3_nt cdr3_aa
TRBJ2-7 TRBV6-2/TRBV6-3 NA TRBD2 TGTGCCAGTGCTACTAGCGGGGGACGCTACGAGCAGTACTTC CASATSGGRYEQYF
TRBJ2-6 TRBV30 NA NA TGTGCCTGGGATTTGTCTGGGGCCAACGTCCTGACTTTC CAWDLSGANVLTF
TRBJ2-3 TRBV11-1 NA TRBD1 TGTGCCAGCAGCGCGGTGGTAGGACAGGGGGCGATAGATACGCAGTATTTT CASSAVVGQGAIDTQYF
TRBJ2-5 TRBV12-3/TRBV12-4 NA NA TGTGCCAGCAGTTTGAGCACAGAAGAGACCCAGTACTTC CASSLSTEETQYF
TRBJ2-1 TRBV7-2 NA NA TGTGCCAGCAGCTTAACGCTGACAGGTAGCTCCTACAATGAGCAGTTCTTC CASSLTLTGSSYNEQFF
TRBJ2-6 TRBV4-1 few TRBD1 TGCGCCAGCAGCCAAGTTCGGGTCTTCGGACAGGGGATTCGTGGGGCCAACGTCCTGACTTTC CASSQVRVFGQGIRGANVLTF
TRBJ2-1 TRBV15 once TRBD2 TGTGCCACCAGCAGAGATGGGAGATTTAGCGGGAGCTCCTACAATGAGCAGTTCTTC CATSRDGRFSGSSYNEQFF
TRBJ1-2 TRBV20-1 NA NA TGCAGTGCTAGTAGCCAGTCCTATGGCTACACCTTC CSASSQSYGYTF
TRBJ2-3 TRBV7-2 NA TRBD1 TGTGCCAGCAGCTCGCGGACAGGGAGTGTTACGCAGTATTTT CASSSRTGSVTQYF
TRBJ2-3 TRBV7-8 NA NA TGTGCCAGCAGCTCCGAACGGTGGGGGGTCGCTAGCACAGATACGCAGTATTTT CASSSERWGVASTDTQYF
TRBJ2-7 TRBV20-1 NA TRBD2 TGCAGTGCTCAAGCGGGAGGTCCCCCGGAGGAGCAGTACTTC CSAQAGGPPEEQYF
TRBJ2-7 TRBV18 NA NA TGTGCCAGCTCACCATATCGGGGTGGGTCCGCCGAGCAGTACTTC CASSPYRGGSAEQYF
TRBJ2-2 TRBV29-1 NA NA TGCAGCGCCACTGACAGTTACACCGGGGAGCTGTTTTTT CSATDSYTGELFF
TRBJ2-1 TRBV20-1 NA NA TGCAGTGCTAGTCCCAGACCCACAGCTGAGCAGTTCTTC CSASPRPTAEQFF
TRBJ1-2 TRBV29-1 NA NA TGCAGCGTTGAAGGAAAACATGGCAGCTCCTATGGCTACACCTTC CSVEGKHGSSYGYTF
TRBJ2-3 TRBV29-1 NA TRBD2 TGCAGCGGCAGTCCTAGCGGGATGGCGGATACGCAGTATTTT CSGSPSGMADTQYF
TRBJ1-1 TRBV4-3 NA NA TGCGCCAGCAGCCAAGCCAGTGGAGGAGGCGCCACTGAAGCTTTCTTT CASSQASGGGATEAFF
TRBJ2-1 TRBV30 NA TRBD2 TGTGCCTGGAGTAACAGCGGGAGTAACTATGAGCAGTTCTTC CAWSNSGSNYEQFF
TRBJ1-5 TRBV5-1 once TRBD1 TGCGCCAGCAGCTTAACAGGGGCGGCAAGTCAGCCCCAGCATTTT CASSLTGAASQPQHF
TRBJ2-3 TRBV25-1 NA TRBD1 TGTGCCAGCAGTCCACCCCGGAGGACAGGATCCACAGATACGCAGTATTTT CASSPPRRTGSTDTQYF
TRBJ2-7 TRBV2 NA NA TGTGCCAGCAGTGGGACTTTTTTAACAAGCTCCTACGAGCAGTACTTC CASSGTFLTSSYEQYF
TRBJ1-3 TRBV29-1 NA NA TGCAGCGTTCGGACCAACAACCTATATTTT CSVRTNNLYF
TRBJ1-4 TRBV20-1 NA TRBD1 TGCAGTGCTAGACAGGGGGGTGAAAAACTGTTTTTT CSARQGGEKLFF
TRBJ2-7 TRBV24-1 NA TRBD2 TGTGCCACCAGTGATTGGAGACTAGCGGGCGCCTACTCCTACGAGCAGTACTTC CATSDWRLAGAYSYEQYF
TRBJ2-1 TRBV7-9 NA NA TGTGCCAGCAGCTTAGCGGGAGTGTACAATGAGCAGTTCTTC CASSLAGVYNEQFF
TRBJ2-1 TRBV12-3/TRBV12-4 NA NA TGTGCCAGCAGCGTCATCACCGGCGATGAGCAGTTCTTC CASSVITGDEQFF
TRBJ1-4 TRBV3-1 NA TRBD1 TGTGCCAGCAGCCAAGGTTTGACAGGGGCTAATGAAAAACTGTTTTTT CASSQGLTGANEKLFF
TRBJ2-7 TRBV6-5 NA NA TGTGCCAGCCGGGACGAGACCTACGAGCAGTACTTC CASRDETYEQYF
TRBJ2-7 TRBV29-1 NA TRBD2 TGCAGCGTATGGACTAGCGACTCCTACGAGCAGTACTTC CSVWTSDSYEQYF
TRBJ2-3 TRBV20-1 NA TRBD2 TGCAGTGCTGTCCCGGGACTAGCGGGAGGGGGGGATACGCAGTATTTT CSAVPGLAGGGDTQYF
TRBJ2-2 TRBV3-1 NA TRBD2 TGTGCCAGCAGCCAAGTACGGCTAGCGGGAGGGAGCGGGGAGCTGTTTTTT CASSQVRLAGGSGELFF
TRBJ1-1 TRBV4-3 NA NA TGCGCCAGCAGCCAAGGGCGAGTGAACACTGAAGCTTTCTTT CASSQGRVNTEAFF
TRBJ2-7 TRBV6-5 NA TRBD2 TGTGCCAGCAGTTACGGAAGCGGGAGGATCGACGAGCAGTACTTC CASSYGSGRIDEQYF
TRBJ2-1 TRBV20-1 NA TRBD2 TGCAGTGCAAGGTACCTAGCGGGGGTGTACAATGAGCAGTTCTTC CSARYLAGVYNEQFF
TRBJ2-1 TRBV12-3/TRBV12-4 NA NA TGTGCCAGCAGTTTATTGACTAGCAATGAGCAGTTCTTC CASSLLTSNEQFF
TRBJ2-3 TRBV6-6 NA NA TGTGCCAGCAGTTACGTTACTTCAGATACGCAGTATTTT CASSYVTSDTQYF
TRBJ2-7 TRBV28 NA NA TGTGCCAGCAGTTTTGGGTACCCCTACGAGCAGTACTTC CASSFGYPYEQYF